Presented here are 26 T cell receptor beta chains from one specimen sequenced in a study of blood T cell repertoires in COVID-19. The repertoire was sequenced with immunoSEQ multiplex PCR; TCRdb's copy has only in-frame clones and lacks some. This sample has about 240,000 clones, with around nine tenths found just once. The sequencing sample was made of peripheral blood. These receptor sequences come from a man between 25 and 39 years old with COVID-19, enrolled during active disease.

The chain is built from TRBV5-4 and TRBJ1-4; TRBD1 agrees at 9 bases. CDR3 length: 15 amino acids. CDR1 SGHNT and CDR2 YYREEE come from the germline V gene (reference sequence). J was trimmed by 3 bases and V by 4 bases; bases with no gene match: 4. The CDR3 bases are TGTGCCAGCAGCCCCCGGACAGGGGCTAATGAAAAACTGTTTTTT. This codes for CASSPRTGANEKLFF.

The chain is built from TRBV11-2 and TRBJ1-2; 9 bases map to TRBD1. Germline CDR1 SGHAT, CDR2 FQNNGV. This CDR3 region has 14 residues. The V and J ends lost 5 bases and 4 bases, in that order; junction bases with no gene match: 5. The CDR3 region is CASSHRGRPYGYTF. CDR3 bases: TGTGCCAGCAGCCACAGGGGGCGGCCCTATGGCTACACCTTC.

This chain uses TRBV19 with TRBJ2-2, with 9 bases aligning to TRBD1. CDR1 and CDR2 (germline): LNHDA, SQIVND (reference sequence). The CDR3 consists of 15 residues. The V segment lost 6 bases and the J segment 4 bases; nucleotides outside the gene matches: 6. The CDR3 DNA sequence: TGTGCCAGTAGAGGAGGACAGGGGACCACCGGGGAGCTGTTTTTT. Its translation: CASRGGQGTTGELFF.

In regard to this clone: One end of the junction does not line up with germline, which may come from a read error. The gene calls are TRBV10-3 and TRBJ1-1, with 8 bases identical to TRBD1. The CDR3 totals 13 residues. Per the germline V gene, CDR1 is ENHRY and CDR2 is SYGVKD. The CDR3 loop is CALRTGLNTEAFF. Here the CDR3 DNA reads TGTGCCCTCAGGACAGGGTTAAACACTGAAGCTTTCTTT.

This clone was counted a single time. CDR3 sequence reads: CASTPTGFNDEQYF. In DNA form, the CDR3 reads TGTGCCAGCACTCCGACAGGCTTCAACGACGAGCAGTACTTC. The rearrangement links TRBV27 to TRBJ2-7; D may be TRBD1 (6 bases). The V end was cut by 7 bases, the J end by 5 bases, with 18 bases between. Germline values: CDR1 MNHEY, CDR2 SMNVEV (reference sequence). The CDR3 extends over 14 amino acids.

The chain carries TRBV13 and TRBJ2-7, with D tentatively TRBD1 (6 bases). The CDR3 spans 15 residues. V lost 5 bases, J lost 3 bases, and 17 bases lay in between. Germline V CDR1 and CDR2: PRHDT, FYEKMQ (reference sequence). CDR3 loop: CASSASGTFFYEQYF. DNA for the CDR3: TGTGCCAGCAGCGCCTCCGGGACATTTTTCTACGAGCAGTACTTC.

This clone has a single count. This chain uses TRBV5-4 with TRBJ2-3; 8 nucleotides match TRBD1. Germline V CDR1 and CDR2: SGHNT, YYREEE (reference sequence). The CDR3 runs to 16 residues. V gave up 4 bases and J gave up 2 bases; unmatched junction bases: 9. This chain's CDR3 is CASSTGTGWDTDTQYF. CDR3 nucleotides: TGTGCCAGCAGCACCGGGACAGGATGGGACACAGATACGCAGTATTTT.

This clone was detected a few times. The DNA of the CDR3 is TGCGCCAGCAGCTTGGTTACAGGGGAGCCCTACGAGCAGTACTTC. Amino acids: CASSLVTGEPYEQYF. The chain links TRBV5-1 to TRBJ2-7, with TRBD1 matching 7 bases. Germline lookup yields CDR1 SGHRS and CDR2 YFSETQ. This CDR3 is built from 15 residues. The junction had 5 bases not matched to a gene; V was cut back by 0 bases and J by 2 bases.

V and J are TRBV11-2 and TRBJ2-4; D may be TRBD1 (5 bases). Trimming shortened V by 5 bases and J by 2 bases, and 10 bases separated the two germline ends. CDR1 and CDR2 from the germline V gene are SGHAT and FQNNGV. The CDR3 is 14 residues long. The CDR3 region is CASSRPGTKNIQYF. In nucleotides, the CDR3 is TGTGCCAGCAGCCGACCAGGGACCAAAAACATTCAGTACTTC.

This clone came up once. V usage is TRBV14 and J usage is TRBJ1-1; D remains ambiguous. With 3 bases removed from V and 1 base from J, the gap between germline ends came to 6 bases. This CDR3 comprises 13 residues. Germline V gene data show CDR1 as SGHDN and CDR2 as FVKESK. CDR3 loop: CASSHGENTEAFF. In DNA, the CDR3 is TGTGCCAGCAGCCACGGGGAGAACACTGAAGCTTTCTTT.

The chain carries TRBV9 and TRBJ1-1, with unresolved D. Germline assignment: CDR1 SGDLS and CDR2 YYNGEE. The CDR3 consists of 14 residues. Trimming took off 0 bases at V and 4 bases at J, with 10 bases between the two ends. CDR3 DNA sequence: TGTGCCAGCAGCGTAGAATCGGTTTTCACTGAAGCTTTCTTT. Protein sequence: CASSVESVFTEAFF.

This clone was recorded a few times. The chain couples TRBV7-2 to TRBJ1-6; unclear D gene. Trimming pared 1 base from V and 0 bases from J, leaving 13 bases between. CDR1 is SGHTA, CDR2 FQGNSA, per germline. The CDR3 contains 18 residues. The CDR3 loop is CASSLDGAGSSYNSPLHF. In DNA form, the CDR3 reads TGTGCCAGCAGCTTAGACGGCGCAGGTAGCTCCTATAATTCACCCCTCCACTTT.

The gene calls are TRBV5-4 and TRBJ1-2; D perhaps matches TRBD1 (5 bases). The germline V gene has CDR1 SGHNT and CDR2 YYREEE (reference sequence). The V end was cut by 4 bases, the J end by 2 bases, with 18 bases between. The CDR3 totals 16 residues. The chain's CDR3 is CASSAPAGPRNYGYTF. The CDR3, as DNA: TGTGCCAGCAGCGCCCCGGCGGGACCTAGGAACTATGGCTACACCTTC.

The chain links TRBV15 to TRBJ2-5; 7 nucleotides align to TRBD2. The germline V gene encodes CDR1 LNHNV and CDR2 YYDKDF (reference sequence). The CDR3 length is 14 residues. V dropped 5 bases and J dropped 5; count of bases not matched to a gene: 8. CDR3 residues: CATSPGGGEETQYF. The CDR3 nucleotides read TGTGCCACCAGCCCAGGCGGGGGAGAGGAGACCCAGTACTTC.

V and J are TRBV5-4 and TRBJ2-2; 10 nucleotides align to TRBD2. The germline CDR1 and CDR2 sequences are SGHNT and YYREEE (reference sequence). The CDR3 contains 17 residues. With V trimmed by 0 bases and J by 5 bases, 7 bases remained unmatched. CDR3 sequence (DNA): TGTGCCAGCAGCTTGGACCTAGCGGGGGACCTAACCGGGGAGCTGTTTTTT. Translated: CASSLDLAGDLTGELFF.

The chain uses TRBV29-1 and TRBJ1-1, with 7 bases identical to TRBD1. CDR3 length equals 13 residues. The V gene end was trimmed by 6 bases and the J gene end by 4 bases; junction bases not matched to a gene: 8. From germline, CDR1 is SQVTM and CDR2 ANQGSEA. The CDR3 coding sequence is TGCAGCGTACACAGGGGACTTGCCACTGAAGCTTTCTTT. Translated, it gives CSVHRGLATEAFF. Complete variable domain (other parts from reference TRBV29-1 and TRBJ1-1): SAVISQKPSRDICQRGTSLTIQCQVDSQVTMMFWYRQQPGQSLTLIATANQGSEATYESGFVIDKFPISRPNLTFSTLTVSNMSPEDSSIYLCSVHRGLATEAFFGQGTRLTVV.

V usage is TRBV11-2 and J usage is TRBJ2-5, with D possibly being TRBD2 (6 bases). Germline CDR1 reads SGHAT; CDR2 reads FQNNGV. V was trimmed by 7 bases and J by 7 bases, leaving 22 bases between them. This CDR3 is built from 15 residues. DNA of the CDR3: TGTGCCAGCACCCAGCGGGCCAGCGAAGGAGGGACCCAGTACTTC. This codes for CASTQRASEGGTQYF.

The genes are TRBV5-1 and TRBJ2-3; possible D gene TRBD1, 6 bases. The CDR3 runs 16 residues. The germline gives CDR1 SGHRS, CDR2 YFSETQ. Trimming left V 3 bases short and J 0 bases short, with 14 bases between. CDR3: CASSSGQRPSTDTQYF. In DNA, the CDR3 is TGCGCCAGCAGCTCAGGACAGCGTCCTAGCACAGATACGCAGTATTTT. Combining the CDR3 with reference TRBV5-1 and TRBJ2-3 gives the whole variable domain KAGVTQTPRYLIKTRGQQVTLSCSPISGHRSVSWYQQTPGQGLQFLFEYFSETQRNKGNFPGRFSGRQFSNSRSEMNVSTLELGDSALYLCASSSGQRPSTDTQYFGPGTRLTVL.

This chain connects TRBV19 to TRBJ1-5; 7 bases are shared with TRBD1. CDR3 length: 15 amino acids. J lost 0 bases, V lost 6 bases, and 5 bases had no gene match. The germline V gene encodes CDR1 LNHDA and CDR2 SQIVND (reference sequence). The CDR3 sequence is CASSARDSSNQPQHF. The CDR3 bases are TGTGCCAGTAGCGCAAGGGACAGTAGCAATCAGCCCCAGCATTTT.

As for this clone: The germline gene is not matched at one end of the junction; a read error may be the cause. This chain connects TRBV7-3 to TRBJ2-1, with TRBD2 matching 14 bases. This CDR3 has 16 amino acids. Germline V gene data show CDR1 as SGHTA and CDR2 as FQGTGA. CDR3: CASSRGLAGGDNGQFF. CDR3 in DNA: TGTGCCAGCAGCCGCGGACTAGCGGGGGGAGACAATGGGCAGTTCTTC. Full variable domain (missing parts from reference TRBV7-3 and TRBJ2-1): GAGVSQTPSNKVTEKGKYVELRCDPISGHTALYWYRQSLGQGPEFLIYFQGTGAADDSGLPNDRFFAVRPEGSVSTLKIQRTERGDSAVYLCASSRGLAGGDNGQFFGPGTRLTVL.

The gene calls are TRBV12-3 or TRBV12-4 and TRBJ2-2; possible D gene TRBD1, 5 bases. This CDR3 has 13 residues. Between the trimmed V and J ends, which lost 7 bases and 4 bases, there was a span of 10 bases. The CDR3 DNA follows: TGTGCCAGCATAGTAGGGGTCACCGGGGAGCTGTTTTTT. It encodes CASIVGVTGELFF.

This clone was picked up one time. The chain carries TRBV3-1 (or the pseudogene TRBV3-2) and TRBJ2-3, with TRBD2 identical over 11 bases. CDR3 length: 16 amino acids. Trimming removed 3 bases from V and 5 bases from J; junction bases left unmatched: 7. The germline V gene has CDR1 LGHDT and CDR2 YNNKEL (reference sequence). The CDR3 region is CASSHHGLAGVDTQYF. CDR3 nucleotides: TGTGCCAGCAGCCACCACGGACTAGCGGGTGTAGATACGCAGTATTTT.

This clone was picked up one time. The V call is TRBV21-1, the J call TRBJ2-1; the D call in the table, TRBD2, was not verified against the DNA. TRBV21-1 is termed a pseudogene. This CDR3 contains 16 residues. The CDR3, as DNA: TGTGCCAGCAGCAAAGTTCTAGCGGGTAATTACAATGAGCAGTTCTTC. Translated: CASSKVLAGNYNEQFF.

This chain links TRBV24-1 with TRBJ2-2, with TRBD2 as a possible D gene (5 bases). Trimming left V 4 bases short and J 7 bases short, with 15 bases between. The CDR3 runs 15 residues. The germline gives CDR1 KGHDR, CDR2 SFDVKD. The DNA of the CDR3 is TGTGCCACCAGTGACTCTGGGGAGAGCGGCGGGGAGCTGTTTTTT. It is translated as CATSDSGESGGELFF.

This chain uses TRBV7-9 with TRBJ1-2; no firm D call. The CDR3 covers 14 residues. CDR1 is SEHNR, CDR2 FQNEAQ, per germline (reference sequence). The V end was cut by 5 bases, the J end by 5 bases, with 15 bases between. CDR3 sequence reads: CASSPPDPGYGYTF. The CDR3, as DNA: TGTGCCAGCAGCCCGCCGGATCCGGGATATGGCTACACCTTC.

The chain carries TRBV19 and TRBJ1-6; 8 nucleotides align to TRBD1. Per germline, CDR1 LNHDA and CDR2 SQIVND (reference sequence). J was trimmed by 7 bases and V by 6 bases; bases with no gene match: 11. The CDR3 loop spans 16 amino acids. CDR3 loop: CASSNKGQGKNSPLHF. The CDR3, as DNA: TGTGCCAGTAGCAACAAAGGACAGGGTAAAAATTCACCCCTCCACTTT.